The rows below give T cell receptor beta chains drawn from one sample of a study of blood T cells in healthy people across ages. One entry per CDR3 protein results from TCRdb running MiXCR on the 5' RACE reads. Among about 1,500,000 distinct CDR3 sequences listed, around two fifths were seen once. Sequences were obtained from blood. Receptors were obtained from a young woman in good health. Both conserved end residues are part of each CDR3. D genes are given only for firm matches. Rows give clone size only sometimes, using once, few, many, or a class for an expanded clone.

d_call j_call v_call clone_size cdr3_nt cdr3_aa
- TRBJ2-3 TRBV6-5 - TGTGCCAGCAGCGAGCGGTCCAAGGATACGCAGTATTTT CASSERSKDTQYF
- TRBJ2-3 TRBV5-1 - TGCGCCAGCAGCCGTGCAGAGCGGGCGACAGATACGCAGTATTTT CASSRAERATDTQYF
- TRBJ2-6 TRBV12-3/TRBV12-4 - TGTGCCAGCAGCCTTCGGGGGGCTCTTGAAGGAGGGGCCAACGTCCTGACTTTC CASSLRGALEGGANVLTF
TRBD2 TRBJ2-1 TRBV9 - TGTGCCAGCAGCGTATCCCTAGCGGGGGGGCCTAGTGATGAGCAGTTCTTC CASSVSLAGGPSDEQFF
- TRBJ2-1 TRBV7-9 few TGTGCCAGCAGCTCTCCTACAGGTTTCTACAATGAGCAGTTCTTC CASSSPTGFYNEQFF
- TRBJ2-3 TRBV5-1 many TGCGCCAGCAGTATCGAGACCAGCACAGATACGCAGTATTTT CASSIETSTDTQYF
- TRBJ2-7 TRBV20-1 few TGCAGTGCTCTAAATGACAGGACGTCAGCCTACGAGCAGTACTTC CSALNDRTSAYEQYF
- TRBJ2-1 TRBV10-3 few TGTGCCATCAGGGGGAGCCCCTGGAATGAGCAGTTCTTC CAIRGSPWNEQFF
- TRBJ1-1 TRBV4-1 - TGCGCCAGCAGCCAAGATGGGGGTTTGTCGGGAGCTTTCTTT CASSQDGGLSGAFF
- TRBJ2-5 TRBV6-5 few TGTGCCAGCAGTTACTCTTCAACAGGGTCAGAGACCCAGTACTTC CASSYSSTGSETQYF
- TRBJ1-1 TRBV12-3/TRBV12-4 many TGTGCCAGCAGTTTAAATTTGAACACTGAAGCTTTCTTT CASSLNLNTEAFF
- TRBJ2-7 TRBV6-5 - TGTGCCAGCAGTTACTCGGTGGGGTTCTACGAGCAGTACTTC CASSYSVGFYEQYF
TRBD2 TRBJ2-5 TRBV3-1 many TGTGCCAGCAGCCAAGCGGGAGGACAAGAGACCCAGTACTTC CASSQAGGQETQYF
TRBD2 TRBJ2-1 TRBV29-1 few TGCAGCGTTCCCGATCGGCAGCGGGAGTGGTATGAGCAGTTCTTC CSVPDRQREWYEQFF
TRBD2 TRBJ2-1 TRBV5-1 - TGCGCCAGCAGCATCTCCGGGACTACCCTCAATGAGCAGTTCTTC CASSISGTTLNEQFF
- TRBJ1-2 TRBV20-1 - TGCAGTGCTCCCGATACCATATATGGCTACACCTTC CSAPDTIYGYTF
- TRBJ2-1 TRBV7-9 few TGTGCCAGCAGCTTATCGGCAGAGCAGTTCTTC CASSLSAEQFF
TRBD1 TRBJ2-1 TRBV6-1 few TGTGCCAGCAGTGAACCGACGGACAGGGGGCATCGGAGTGAGCAGTTCTTC CASSEPTDRGHRSEQFF
- TRBJ2-1 TRBV3-1 once TGTGCCAGCAGATCCGCCGGGACTCGGCAGTTCTTC CASRSAGTRQFF
TRBD2 TRBJ2-7 TRBV5-1 - TGCGCCAGCAGCTTGGATGAGCGGGGGGATAATGAGCAGTACTTC CASSLDERGDNEQYF
- TRBJ2-5 TRBV2 few TGTGCCAGCAGAGGCAGGCGGCCAGGAGAGACCCAGTACTTC CASRGRRPGETQYF
- TRBJ2-1 TRBV15 few TGTGCCACCAGCGGGATGACCTACAATGAGCAGTTCTTC CATSGMTYNEQFF
- TRBJ1-1 TRBV10-3 - TGTGCCATCAGAAAGGGGAACACTGAAGCTTTCTTT CAIRKGNTEAFF
TRBD1 TRBJ1-2 TRBV12-3/TRBV12-4 once TGTGCCAGCAGTTTAAGGGACAGGTCATCGGGCTACACCTTC CASSLRDRSSGYTF
- TRBJ1-1 TRBV7-6 few TGTGCCAGCAGCTACTTACCGGGACCGACGAACACTGAAGCTTTCTTT CASSYLPGPTNTEAFF
- TRBJ2-5 TRBV27 few TGTGCCAGCAGTTTGACAGGAGCACAAGAGACCCAGTACTTC CASSLTGAQETQYF
TRBD2 TRBJ2-1 TRBV18 few TGTGCCAGCTCACCAGGACTAGCGGGAGTTTTAAATGAGCAGTTCTTC CASSPGLAGVLNEQFF
TRBD2 TRBJ2-1 TRBV7-9 few TGTGCCAGCAGCTACGATAGCGGGGGGGTTTACAATGAGCAGTTCTTC CASSYDSGGVYNEQFF
- TRBJ2-7 TRBV20-1 few TGCAGTGCTAGATCGCGGACGAACCAGCAGTACTTC CSARSRTNQQYF
TRBD2 TRBJ2-5 TRBV20-1 few TGCAGTGCTAGGGGGCGGGGGAGGTGGCAAGAGACCCAGTACTTC CSARGRGRWQETQYF
- TRBJ2-1 TRBV30 - TGTGCCCATGGGCGGGGTTCCTACAATGAGCAGTTCTTC CAHGRGSYNEQFF
TRBD2 TRBJ2-1 TRBV13 few TGTGCCAGCAGCTCCCCGGGACTAGGAAATGAGCAGTTCTTC CASSSPGLGNEQFF
TRBD1 TRBJ1-2 TRBV2 - TGTGCCAGCAGGAGGGACAGGGAAGGCTACACCTTC CASRRDREGYTF
TRBD1 TRBJ1-2 TRBV4-1 few TGCGCCAGCAGCCAAGAGCCGACAGGGAACTATGGCTACACCTTC CASSQEPTGNYGYTF
- TRBJ1-4 TRBV6-1 - TGTGCCAGCAGTGAAGGGGGGTTGATTTTAAGGGAGGAAAAACTGTTTTTT CASSEGGLILREEKLFF
TRBD1 TRBJ2-4 TRBV4-1 few TGCGCCAGCAGCCTTTATATGACAGGGGTGGACATTCAGTACTTC CASSLYMTGVDIQYF
TRBD1 TRBJ2-1 TRBV7-9 few TGTGCCAGCGGAGCACGACAGGGCGCAAGCTCCTACAATGAGCAGTTCTTC CASGARQGASSYNEQFF
- TRBJ1-6 TRBV27 few TGTGCCAGCAGTTTAAACGGGGATTATTCACCCCTCCACTTT CASSLNGDYSPLHF
- TRBJ1-5 TRBV20-1 - TGCAGTGCTAGGAAAGGGGATAGCAATCAGCCCCAGCATTTT CSARKGDSNQPQHF
TRBD1 TRBJ2-4 TRBV5-6 few TGTGCCAGCAGCTTCTGGACAGGGATGAACATTCAGTACTTC CASSFWTGMNIQYF
- TRBJ2-7 TRBV5-1 - TGCGCCAGCACCAGAGACGGAAGGGATCCCTACGAGCAGTACTTC CASTRDGRDPYEQYF
- TRBJ2-7 TRBV5-5 - TGTGCCAGCAGCGGGAGGGACACAAGCTCCTACAATGAGCAGTACTTC CASSGRDTSSYNEQYF
TRBD2 TRBJ2-7 TRBV27 - TGTGCCAGCAGTTTAACTCCAGCGGGAAGCTCCTACGAGCAGTACTTC CASSLTPAGSSYEQYF
- TRBJ2-3 TRBV14 - TGTGCCAGCAGCCTCATTGCATACGGGGGTAGCACAGATACGCAGTATTTT CASSLIAYGGSTDTQYF
- TRBJ1-3 TRBV7-2 - TGTGCCAGCAGGCCGGAGGGGTTAGCTGGAAACACCATATATTTT CASRPEGLAGNTIYF
- TRBJ2-3 TRBV5-1 - TGCGCCAGCACTCTTGGAAGGGGGACTAGCACAGATACGCAGTATTTT CASTLGRGTSTDTQYF
- TRBJ2-3 TRBV3-1 few TGTGCCAGCACCCGCACCGGAGGTAGCCGCACAGATACGCAGTATTTT CASTRTGGSRTDTQYF
- TRBJ1-5 TRBV5-1 - TGCGCCAGCAGCCCGGTGGCGGGTCAGCCCCAGCATTTT CASSPVAGQPQHF
TRBD1 TRBJ1-2 TRBV4-1 few TGCGCCAGCAGCCAAGACCCCGGGACAGGGCACGGCTACACCTTC CASSQDPGTGHGYTF
- TRBJ1-2 TRBV12-3/TRBV12-4 few TGTGCCAGCAGTTTAAAGGGGCACAATGGCTACACCTTC CASSLKGHNGYTF
TRBD1 TRBJ1-1 TRBV20-1 - TGCAGTGCTCAGACAGGGAAAAAGAACACTGAAGCTTTCTTT CSAQTGKKNTEAFF
- TRBJ1-2 TRBV4-1 - TGCGCCAGCAGCCAAGACTGGGAGGGGTACTATGGCTACACCTTC CASSQDWEGYYGYTF
- TRBJ2-1 TRBV15 - TGTGCCACCAGCACTAGGAGCTCCTACAATGAGCAGTTCTTC CATSTRSSYNEQFF
- TRBJ2-2 TRBV27 few TGTGCCAGCAGTCCGGGGCCTGACAGACGCTCCGGGGAGCTGTTTTTT CASSPGPDRRSGELFF
- TRBJ1-2 TRBV12-3/TRBV12-4 - TGTGCCAGCAGGACCATGGACTATGGCTACACCTTC CASRTMDYGYTF